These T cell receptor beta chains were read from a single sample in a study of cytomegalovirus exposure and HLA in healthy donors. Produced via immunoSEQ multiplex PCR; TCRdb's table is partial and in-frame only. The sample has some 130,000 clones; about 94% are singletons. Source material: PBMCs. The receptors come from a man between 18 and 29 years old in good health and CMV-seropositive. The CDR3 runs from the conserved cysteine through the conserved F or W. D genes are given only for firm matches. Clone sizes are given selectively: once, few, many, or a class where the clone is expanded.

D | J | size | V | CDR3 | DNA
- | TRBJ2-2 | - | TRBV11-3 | CASSPGAGELFF | TGTGCCAGCAGCCCCGGGGCCGGGGAGCTGTTTTTT
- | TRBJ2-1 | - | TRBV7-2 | CASSRGGHDEQFF | TGTGCCAGCAGCCGGGGTGGTCACGATGAGCAGTTCTTC
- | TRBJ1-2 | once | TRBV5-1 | CASSLEGAGFNYGYTF | TGCGCCAGCAGCTTGGAAGGTGCAGGTTTCAACTATGGCTACACCTTC
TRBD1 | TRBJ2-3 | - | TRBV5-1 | CASSLGAGGITDTQYF | TGCGCCAGCAGCTTGGGGGCAGGGGGCATCACAGATACGCAGTATTTT
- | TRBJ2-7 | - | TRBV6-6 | CASSYGRGPYEQYF | TGTGCCAGCAGTTACGGGCGGGGTCCCTACGAGCAGTACTTC
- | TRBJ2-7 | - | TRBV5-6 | CASSLRGYEQYF | TGTGCCAGCAGCTTGAGAGGGTACGAGCAGTACTTC
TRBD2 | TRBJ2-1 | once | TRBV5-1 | CASSLGLAGGYNEQFF | TGCGCCAGCAGCTTGGGACTAGCGGGAGGGTACAATGAGCAGTTCTTC
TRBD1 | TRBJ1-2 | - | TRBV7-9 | CASSLRDSFYYGYTF | TGTGCCAGCAGTCTTCGGGACAGCTTCTACTATGGCTACACCTTC
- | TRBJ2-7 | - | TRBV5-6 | CASSGTPRVLGEQYF | TGTGCCAGCAGCGGGACACCCCGTGTCCTAGGGGAGCAGTACTTC
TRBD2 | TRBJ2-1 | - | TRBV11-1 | CASSFGRGVAYNEQFF | TGTGCCAGCAGCTTTGGTCGGGGGGTAGCCTACAATGAGCAGTTCTTC
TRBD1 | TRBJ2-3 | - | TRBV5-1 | CASSLEQGRGLSTDTQYF | TGCGCCAGCAGCTTAGAACAGGGAAGGGGGCTGAGCACAGATACGCAGTATTTT
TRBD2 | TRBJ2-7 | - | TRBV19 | CASKGTSGRIPYEQYF | TGTGCCAGTAAAGGGACTAGCGGGAGGATTCCCTACGAGCAGTACTTC
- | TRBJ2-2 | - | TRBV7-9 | CASSLTGIGELFF | TGTGCCAGCAGCCTAACAGGGATCGGGGAGCTGTTTTTT
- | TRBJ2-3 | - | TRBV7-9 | CASSLVGDTDTQYF | TGTGCCAGCAGCTTAGTGGGAGACACAGATACGCAGTATTTT
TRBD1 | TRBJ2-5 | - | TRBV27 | CASSSGQGQTQYF | TGTGCCAGCAGTTCGGGACAGGGTCAGACCCAGTACTTC
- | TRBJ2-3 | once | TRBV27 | CASSLLSTHGSGDTQYF | TGTGCCAGCAGTCTCCTTTCGACTCATGGGAGCGGAGATACGCAGTATTTT
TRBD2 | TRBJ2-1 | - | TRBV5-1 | CASSLSTSGNEQFF | TGCGCCAGCAGCTTGAGTACTAGCGGCAATGAGCAGTTCTTC
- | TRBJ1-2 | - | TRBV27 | CASSFSRGPNYGYTF | TGTGCCAGCAGTTTTTCCAGGGGCCCTAACTATGGCTACACCTTC
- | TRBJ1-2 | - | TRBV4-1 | CASSQENGGYGYTF | TGCGCCAGCAGCCAAGAAAACGGGGGGTATGGCTACACCTTC
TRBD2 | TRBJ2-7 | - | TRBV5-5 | CASSGGLAEMSYEQYF | TGTGCCAGCAGCGGGGGACTAGCGGAGATGAGCTACGAGCAGTACTTC
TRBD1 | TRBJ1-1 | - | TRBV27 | CASSFPGTGKRLDTEAFF | TGTGCCAGCAGTTTCCCGGGGACAGGGAAAAGACTGGACACTGAAGCTTTCTTT
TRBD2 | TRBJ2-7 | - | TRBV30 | CAWSPAGGFEQYF | TGTGCCTGGAGTCCAGCGGGAGGCTTCGAGCAGTACTTC
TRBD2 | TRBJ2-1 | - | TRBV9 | CASSVGGGNLLAGNEQFF | TGTGCCAGCAGCGTTGGGGGTGGAAATTTACTAGCGGGCAATGAGCAGTTCTTC
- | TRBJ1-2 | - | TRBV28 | CASSYLEGEDYGYTF | TGTGCCAGCAGTTATCTGGAGGGAGAGGACTACGGCTACACCTTC
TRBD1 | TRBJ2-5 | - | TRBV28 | CASSSDRGQETQYF | TGTGCCAGCAGTTCGGACAGGGGGCAAGAGACCCAGTACTTC
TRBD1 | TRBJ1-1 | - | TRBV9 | CASSITGVNTEAFF | TGTGCCAGCAGCATCACAGGGGTGAACACTGAAGCTTTCTTT
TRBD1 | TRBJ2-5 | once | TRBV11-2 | CASSFLPGQGGGETQYF | TGTGCCAGCAGCTTCCTCCCCGGACAGGGGGGTGGAGAGACCCAGTACTTC
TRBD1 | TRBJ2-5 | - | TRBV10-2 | CASSPGQGLTQYF | TGCGCCAGCAGCCCGGGACAGGGGTTGACCCAGTACTTC
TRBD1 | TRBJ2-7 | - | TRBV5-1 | CASTLGGGYEQYF | TGCGCCAGCACCTTAGGGGGCGGATACGAGCAGTACTTC
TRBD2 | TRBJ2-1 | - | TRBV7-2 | CASSLDWTSGSLWYNEQFF | TGTGCCAGCAGCTTAGATTGGACTAGCGGGAGTCTGTGGTACAATGAGCAGTTCTTC
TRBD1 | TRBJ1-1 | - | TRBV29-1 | CSVDGTGWETEAFF | TGCAGCGTTGACGGGACAGGGTGGGAGACGGAAGCTTTCTTT
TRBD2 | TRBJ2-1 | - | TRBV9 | CASSVVGLAGVEQFF | TGTGCCAGCAGCGTAGTAGGACTAGCGGGAGTTGAGCAGTTCTTC
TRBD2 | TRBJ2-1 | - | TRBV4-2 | CASSRTGGPLNEQFF | TGTGCCAGCAGCCGAACGGGAGGGCCGTTGAATGAGCAGTTCTTC
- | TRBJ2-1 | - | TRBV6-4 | CASRVWGDNEQFF | TGTGCCAGCAGGGTATGGGGCGACAATGAGCAGTTCTTC
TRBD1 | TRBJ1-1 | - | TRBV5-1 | CASGTGATEAFF | TGCGCCAGCGGGACAGGGGCCACTGAAGCTTTCTTT
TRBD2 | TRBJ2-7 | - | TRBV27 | CASSILSGRAPYEQYF | TGTGCCAGCAGTATCCTTAGCGGGAGGGCCCCCTACGAGCAGTACTTC
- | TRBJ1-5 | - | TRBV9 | CASSTQGTKGPQPQHF | TGTGCCAGCAGCACCCAAGGGACAAAGGGCCCACAGCCCCAGCATTTT
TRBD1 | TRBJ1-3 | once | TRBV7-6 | CASSPRQGPGNTIYF | TGTGCCAGCAGCCCGCGACAGGGCCCTGGAAACACCATATATTTT
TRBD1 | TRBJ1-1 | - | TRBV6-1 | CASSVDRWGTEAFF | TGTGCCAGCAGTGTGGACAGGTGGGGCACTGAAGCTTTCTTT
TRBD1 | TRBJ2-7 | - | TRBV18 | CASSPGQGRSEQYF | TGTGCCAGCTCACCCGGACAGGGCCGGAGCGAGCAGTACTTC
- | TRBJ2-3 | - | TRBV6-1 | CASSEAAAGPSTDTQYF | TGTGCCAGCAGTGAAGCCGCCGCGGGGCCCAGCACAGATACGCAGTATTTT
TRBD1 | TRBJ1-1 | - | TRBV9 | CASSPARTGDGTEAFF | TGTGCCAGCAGCCCCGCAAGGACAGGCGATGGGACTGAAGCTTTCTTT
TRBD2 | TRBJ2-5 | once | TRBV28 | CASSSTSGSLLETQYF | TGTGCCAGCAGTTCGACTAGCGGGAGTCTCCTAGAGACCCAGTACTTC
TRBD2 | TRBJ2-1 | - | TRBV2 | CASSEGGVAYNEQFF | TGTGCCAGCAGTGAGGGGGGGGTGGCCTACAATGAGCAGTTCTTC
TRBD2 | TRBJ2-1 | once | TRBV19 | CASSSLFTSGDNEQFF | TGTGCCAGTAGTTCACTATTTACTAGCGGGGACAATGAGCAGTTCTTC
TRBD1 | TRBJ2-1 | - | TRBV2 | CASSVTGEAYNEQFF | TGTGCCAGCAGTGTGACAGGGGAAGCCTACAATGAGCAGTTCTTC